Sequencing of this TCR beta chain was carried out in a study of CXCR3-negative and CXCR3-positive naive CD8 T cells. General study findings and limits: More hydrophobic TRB CDR3s occurred in CXCR3-positive than in CXCR3-negative naive cells.

The CDR3 contains 12 residues. Germline V gives CDR1 SEHNR, CDR2 FQNEAQ (reference sequence). Researchers prepared the TRB cDNA libraries using 5' RACE with UMI labels. TCRdb reprocessed the 5' RACE reads; each CDR3 protein has one entry and no DNA is given. Recorded for this sample: some 110,000 distinct CDR3 sequences. Note on this clonotype: Its specificity is not known.

The origin of this receptor is a human donor in good health. Some clones in this sample may be carry-over from other donors' samples. The V call is TRBV7-9, the J call TRBJ2-5. What was sequenced was naive CXCR3+ CD8+ T cells from blood. Subset defined: CD45RO-CCR7+CD27+CD95- naive CD8+ T cells expressing CXCR3 (TNR3+). The CDR3 here is CASSLALETQYF.